One sample yielded the 20 T cell receptor beta chains listed below, sequenced in a study of tumor and adjacent non-tumor tissue in lung cancer. The template was RNA from unsorted bulk tissue. A modified ARM-PCR protocol with three rounds of nested PCR amplified TCRbeta. TCRdb itself ran the multiplex PCR reads through MiXCR, one entry per CDR3 protein. There are about 93,000 distinct CDR3 sequences in the sample; approximately 65% occur only once, and about 16% lies in the top ten. Material: lung tumor tissue. Receptors originate from a man aged 55 to 70 with non-small cell lung cancer.

This clonotype occurred many times. The J gene is TRBJ1-6, the V gene TRBV4-1, with 9 bases that match TRBD1. In germline, CDR1 is MGHRA, CDR2 YSYEKL. The CDR3 has 18 residues. Germline trimming cut 0 bases from V and 10 bases from J; bases unmatched to any gene: 13. The CDR3: CASSQEVETGGRGSPLHF. In DNA form, the CDR3 reads TGCGCCAGCAGCCAAGAGGTGGAGACAGGGGGACGAGGGTCACCCCTCCACTTT.

About this clonotype: This may be a read error: a much more frequent sequence differs by one nucleotide. The genes are TRBV2 and TRBJ2-1, with 8 nucleotides matching TRBD2. Trimming cost V 6 bases and J 4 bases; bases outside gene matches: 8. In germline, CDR1 is SNHLY, CDR2 FYNNEI. The CDR3 is made up of 15 amino acids. The CDR3 nucleotides read TGTGCCAGCAGCGGGACTAGGGGGGGGTACAATGAGCAGTTCTTC. Protein: CASSGTRGGYNEQFF.

Worth noting for this clonotype: An end of the junction does not agree with germline; a read error may underlie this. V is TRBV12-3 or TRBV12-4 and J is TRBJ1-5; the D gene is possibly TRBD1 (5 bases). The CDR3 has 14 amino acids. CDR3 sequence: CASRQGATNQPHHF. DNA of the CDR3: TGTGCCAGCAGACAAGGGGCGACCAATCAGCCCCATCATTTT.

About this clonotype itself: The junction and the germline gene differ at one end; a read error may be behind it. The rearrangement links TRBV6-6 to TRBJ2-7; 10 bases agree with TRBD2. CDR3 length: 17 amino acids. Germline assignment: CDR1 MNHNY and CDR2 SVGAGI (reference sequence). The CDR3 DNA reads TGTGCCAGCAGTTACTCAATGGTAGCGGGAGGCCCCTATGAGCAGTACTTC. It yields the protein CASSYSMVAGGPYEQYF.

This clonotype was seen only once. The V gene is TRBV5-1, the J gene TRBJ2-7, with 11 bases that match TRBD2. Per the germline V gene, CDR1 is SGHRS and CDR2 is YFSETQ. The CDR3 consists of 17 residues. V shed 0 bases and J 11 bases; nucleotides not matched to a gene: 16. For the CDR3, the DNA is TGCGCCAGCAGCTTGGAAGCTAGCGGGGGGCCTGTCTTAGTGGAGTACTTC. This translates into CASSLEASGGPVLVEYF.

This clonotype showed up many times. V gene TRBV6-1 combines with J gene TRBJ1-5; D uncertain. Looked up from germline, CDR1 is MNHNS and CDR2 is SASEGT. The CDR3 runs to 12 residues. Between the trimmed V and J ends, which lost 2 bases and 8 bases, there was a span of 7 bases. CDR3 bases: TGTGCCAGCAGTGAAAGGTGGGAGCCCCAGCATTTT. As protein: CASSERWEPQHF.

The J gene is TRBJ2-2, the V gene TRBV21-1; TRBD1 reflects the table's D call only, with no check against the DNA. TRBV21-1 is designated a pseudogene. The CDR3 has 16 amino acids. The CDR3 reads CASSTGRVPNTGELFF. In DNA form, the CDR3 reads TGTGCCAGCAGCACGGGCAGGGTACCGAACACCGGGGAGCTGTTTTTT.

Details on this clonotype: The junction differs from germline at one of its ends, possibly a read error. The V call is TRBV6-1, the J call TRBJ2-7; TRBD2 is a possible D gene (5 bases). The V gene's germline CDR1 is MNHNS and CDR2 SASEGT. CDR3 size: 13 residues. The CDR3 here is CASSVARSHEHYF. As DNA, the CDR3 is TGTGCCAGCAGTGTAGCGCGCAGCCACGAGCACTACTTC.

This clonotype was counted once. Sequence at one end of the junction differs from germline and may be a read error. The chain employs TRBV6-2 or TRBV6-3 and TRBJ1-5, with no clear D. The germline V gene encodes CDR1 MNHEY and CDR2 SVGEGT. The CDR3 is 14 residues long. This CDR3 reads CVSSFDGVNQPQHF. The CDR3 bases are TGTGTCAGCAGCTTTGACGGAGTCAATCAGCCCCAGCATTTT.

This chain uses TRBV5-4 with TRBJ2-7; a weak D match, TRBD2 (5 bases). With 4 bases removed from V and 4 bases from J, the gap between germline ends came to 15 bases. CDR3 length equals 14 residues. Germline V gene data show CDR1 as SGHNT and CDR2 as YYREEE (reference sequence). The CDR3 DNA reads TGTGCCAGCAGCCCCACACCAGGAGGTTACGAGCAGTACTTC. Amino acids: CASSPTPGGYEQYF. Full variable domain (remainder filled in from reference TRBV5-4 and TRBJ2-7): ETGVTQSPTHLIKTRGQQVTLRCSSQSGHNTVSWYQQALGQGPQFIFQYYREEENGRGNFPPRFSGLQFPNYSSELNVNALELDDSALYLCASSPTPGGYEQYFGPGTRLTVT.

Concerning this clonotype: Possible read error: a much larger clone is one base away. The V and J genes are TRBV20-1 and TRBJ2-3, with 8 bases that match TRBD1. The CDR3 is 14 residues long. Germline V gene sequence: CDR1 DFQATT, CDR2 SNEGSKA (reference sequence). The DNA for the CDR3 is TGCAGTGCTAGACGGACAGGGAACACAGATACGCATTATTTT. It translates to CSARRTGNTDTHYF.

Worth noting for this clonotype: A much bigger clone sits one base away, suggesting this may be a read error. The chain combines TRBV20-1 with TRBJ2-7; D unresolved. CDR3 length: 13 amino acids. Per germline, CDR1 DFQATT and CDR2 SNEGSKA (reference sequence). With 3 bases removed from V and 6 bases from J, the gap between germline ends came to 15 bases. The CDR3 loop reads CSARLLTATEQYF. The CDR3 DNA reads as TGCAGTGCTAGGTTGCTTACGGCGACCGAGCAGTACTTC.

The V and J genes are TRBV11-1 and TRBJ1-1; TRBD1 might be the D (5 bases). In germline, CDR1 is SGHAT, CDR2 FQDESV (reference sequence). Trimming removed 6 bases at V and 4 bases at J, with 18 bases between. This CDR3 spans 15 amino acids. The CDR3 is CASSLMRGPVTEAFF. The CDR3 nucleotides are TGTGCCAGCAGTTTGATGAGGGGCCCGGTCACTGAAGCTTTCTTT.

As regards this clonotype: The final CDR3 position lacks the conserved phenylalanine or tryptophan, pointing to a likely read error. The rearrangement joins TRBV5-1 to TRBJ2-3; 7 nucleotides agree with TRBD1. CDR1 is SGHRS, CDR2 YFSETQ, per germline. Unmatched junction bases numbered 11, after V lost 4 bases and J lost 3 bases. This CDR3 contains 16 residues. CDR3 nucleotide sequence: TGCGCCAGCAGCGATAACAGGGGCGACCCTACAGATACGCAGTATTAT. This translates into CASSDNRGDPTDTQYY.

About this clonotype itself: Mismatch with germline at one junction end may stem from a read error. The chain couples TRBV4-1 to TRBJ2-2, with a possible D match to TRBD1 (6 bases). The CDR3 sequence is 13 residues long. Germline CDR1 MGHRA, CDR2 YSYEKL. The CDR3 DNA sequence: TGCGCCAGCAGTCAACAGGGTGGCAGGGAGCTGTCTTTT. Amino acids: CASSQQGGRELSF.

This clonotype was seen only a few times. V gene TRBV20-1 combines with J gene TRBJ2-3; 9 nucleotides line up with TRBD2. The CDR3 sequence is 16 residues long. V dropped 0 bases and J dropped 6; count of bases not matched to a gene: 10. Germline V gene data show CDR1 as DFQATT and CDR2 as SNEGSKA (reference sequence). For the CDR3, the DNA is TGCAGTGCTAGAGATAACCTAGCGGGGCCCACGGATACGCAGTATTTT. This translates into CSARDNLAGPTDTQYF.

This clonotype was seen once. A junction end diverges from the germline sequence, so it may reflect a read error. For the CDR3, the DNA is TGTGCCAGCAACACCCGGACAGGGTCCTACAATGAGCAGCTCTTC. It translates to CASNTRTGSYNEQLF. This chain links TRBV11-1 with TRBJ2-1; 8 bases map to TRBD1. The CDR3 runs to 15 residues. Germline V gene sequence: CDR1 SGHAT, CDR2 FQDESV (reference sequence).

Notes on this clonotype: A junction end diverges from the germline sequence, so it may reflect a read error. The chain joins TRBV7-8 to TRBJ1-1, with TRBD1 identical over 8 bases. The CDR3 is 13 amino acids. Germline CDR1 reads SGHVS; CDR2 reads FQNEAQ. CDR3 sequence: CTSSSTGTGGTFF. Here the CDR3 DNA reads TGTACCAGCAGCTCGACAGGGACAGGTGGAACTTTCTTT.

To note about this clonotype: With a much larger clone just one base away, this may be a read error. This sequence joins TRBV28 and TRBJ1-3; D is uncertain. The CDR3 spans 17 residues. Germline loops: CDR1 MDHEN, CDR2 SYDVKM. CDR3 region: CVSSLFPARLFGNTIYF. The DNA of the CDR3 is TGTGTCAGCAGTTTATTCCCGGCCAGACTCTTTGGAAACACCATATATTTT.

This clonotype was counted between two and nine times. The chain links TRBV5-6 to TRBJ1-3, with D tentatively TRBD1 (5 bases). This CDR3 comprises 14 residues. Germline V CDR1 and CDR2: SGHDT, YYEEEE. Trimming pared 2 bases from V and 2 bases from J, leaving 8 bases between. The chain's CDR3 is CASSFTGAGNTIYF. For the CDR3, the DNA is TGTGCCAGCAGCTTCACGGGGGCTGGAAACACCATATATTTT. The variable domain in full, with the rest retrieved from reference TRBV5-6 and TRBJ1-3, is DAGVTQSPTHLIKTRGQQVTLRCSPKSGHDTVSWYQQALGQGPQFIFQYYEEEERQRGNFPDRFSGHQFPNYSSELNVNALLLGDSALYLCASSFTGAGNTIYFGEGSWLTVV.